This T cell receptor beta chain is drawn from a study of shared T cell receptors in the human thymus (TCRdb year 2021). Looking at the study overall: The study examined how self-reactive, shared T-cell receptor alpha chains are generated in the human thymus.

With regard to this clone: No cognate antigen has been identified for it. No much larger clonotype is one base removed from it; base qualities were not supplied.

The CDR3 measures 17 amino acids from cysteine to phenylalanine. The entry retains the CDR3 DNA only, 51 bases that are in frame from base 1. Cut back by 5 bases and 0 bases, the V and J ends lie 20 bases apart. The germline V gene specifies SGHVS as CDR1 and FQNEAQ as CDR2. Libraries came from the immunoSEQ multiplex PCR assay. TCRdb took this table from immuneACCESS and kept in-frame rearrangements with V and J called. Such tables lack part of the clones; where checked against another copy, unresolved V genes explain under half of the gap, and the rest is unexplained. Counted in this sample were some 720,000 clones; roughly 90% of them appeared once. The ten largest make up 0.0085% to 0.012% of the sample. This sample was shared with a second study, whose subject was human thymus T cells. Per that second paper: Immunologically healthy infants undergoing open corrective cardiac surgery for congenital heart defects in Finland were used as donors. Thymus tissue was obtained as surgical resects removed during corrective cardiac surgery. Both the thymic and the peripheral blood repertoires appeared to show biased V and J gene segment usage. The related research found that thymic TCR repertoires overlapped highly between unrelated individuals. The study characterized TCR alpha and beta repertoires from eight infant thymus samples and a few related peripheral blood samples. Donor ages ranged from about 6 to 244 days, and the cohort comprised about 6 male and two female infants. After being mechanically released from the tissue, thymocytes were kept at -70 degrees C in pellets of about 8.5-34 million cells. Genomic DNA was extracted from frozen cell pellets with a QIAsymphony instrument. Using the immunoSEQ multiplex PCR assay, the TCRB and TCRAD loci were amplified from a standardized quantity of quality-controlled genomic DNA. Amplicons spanned the V(D)J region at a length sufficient to cover the CDR3 and identify V and J genes. Amplicon sequencing was performed on an Illumina platform through the commercial immunoSEQ service. Corrections for primer bias and sequencing errors followed previously described methods, while TCRAD and TCRB definitions were based on the IMGT database. Analysis of the repertoires was done with immunoSEQ Analyzer 3.0 and VDJTools and included basic statistics, V/J segment usage, diversity estimates, rarefaction and pairwise overlap. Chao1, ChaoE, Efron-Thisted, Shannon and inverse Simpson indices were used to estimate diversity, which was also estimated on datasets down-sampled to the smallest sample. Repertoire overlap used strict matching of CDR3 nucleotide sequence, V gene and J gene, with Jaccard-based multidimensional scaling clustering. On average, approximately 790,000 unique TCRB clonotypes were obtained from thymus samples, compared with 70,000 to 90,000 from blood samples.

This clonotype was sampled from a boy under three years old with a congenital heart defect. Donor details come from another sample of the same person, matched by shared clones. This chain is built from TRBV7-8 and TRBJ2-7, and possibly TRBD1, on 5 matching bases. The sample taken for sequencing was thymocytes. The CDR3 reads as follows: CASSQNPAQEPSYEQYF. Read as DNA, the sequence is TGTGCCAGCAGCCAAAATCCAGCACAGGAGCCCTCCTACGAGCAGTACTTC.